This is a list of T cell receptor beta chains from one sample in a study of CD8+CD57+ T cells in acquired aplastic anemia. TCRdb independently ran MiXCR on the reads; one entry per CDR3 protein. The sample carries about 260,000 distinct CDR3 sequences, 82% recorded once. The sample consisted of sorted CD4+, CD8+, or CD8+CD57+ T cells (not recorded which) from PBMCs. These receptor sequences come from a human donor with aplastic anemia. Each CDR3 is given with its conserved first and last residue. A D gene is named only where the DNA matches it firmly. The size of a clone is reported for some rows only, either as once, few or many, or as a class for expanded clones.

v_gene	d_gene	j_gene	len	abundance	CDR3nt	CDR3aa
TRBV19	TRBD2	TRBJ2-1	16	-	TGTGCCAGTACTTACACTGGACTAGCGGGCAGGAATGAGCAGTTCTTC	CASTYTGLAGRNEQFF
TRBV7-9	-	TRBJ2-5	15	-	TGTGCCTACGAGGTACCGGCGTACCAAGAGACCCAGTACTACTTC	CAYEVPAYQETQYYF
TRBV7-3	-	TRBJ2-1	16	-	TGTGCCAGCAGCTCCTCAGGTAGGGGGGGGTGTGGCCCGCAGTTCTTC	CASSSSGRGGCGPQFF
TRBV2	-	TRBJ1-1	15	few	TGTGCCAGCAGTGGGGTGGGGCGGATGAACACTGAAGCTTTCTTT	CASSGVGRMNTEAFF
TRBV11-1	-	TRBJ2-6	13	few	TGTGCCAGCAGCTTTTTTGGGGCCAACGTCCTGACTTTC	CASSFFGANVLTF
TRBV6-6	-	TRBJ2-7	13	-	TGTGCCAGCAGTGGAATGCAGAGTTCCGAGCAGTACTTC	CASSGMQSSEQYF
TRBV7-3	-	TRBJ2-5	12	-	TGTGCCGTTCTTGGGGGGGCGAAGACCGATTACTTC	CAVLGGAKTDYF
TRBV7-9	TRBD1	TRBJ1-3	13	many	TGTGCCATCCCAGGGGGCGGTGGAAACACCATATATTTT	CAIPGGGGNTIYF
TRBV11-3	-	TRBJ2-2	15	-	TGTGCCAGCAGCTTATTTCCGACTGACACCGGGGAGCTGTTTTTT	CASSLFPTDTGELFF
TRBV19	-	TRBJ1-6	14	few	TGTGCCAGTAGTCCGAGACAGTGGAATTCACCCCTCCACTTT	CASSPRQWNSPLHF
TRBV24-1	-	TRBJ1-5	13	-	TGTGCCACCAGTGATATACAGGGTCGGCCCCAGCATTTT	CATSDIQGRPQHF
TRBV7-3	-	TRBJ2-1	16	-	TGTGCCAGCAGCTCTAAAAGGACTTGGGGAAACAACCAGCAGTTCTTC	CASSSKRTWGNNQQFF
TRBV7-8	-	TRBJ2-1	15	-	TGTGCCAGCAGCGTAGCGCAAGGCCCCTACACGGAGCAGTTCTTC	CASSVAQGPYTEQFF
TRBV7-9	-	TRBJ2-5	15	-	TGTGCCAGTAGTATGGGGGGGGCTACCTACAATGCCCAGTACTTC	CASSMGGATYNAQYF
TRBV9	-	TRBJ1-4	15	-	TGTGCCAGCAGCCAAGACAGCGCCGGCTATGAAAAACTGTTTTTT	CASSQDSAGYEKLFF
TRBV19	-	TRBJ2-7	14	-	TGTGCCAGCAGTACCACTGGAGGCGCCTACGAGCAGTACTTC	CASSTTGGAYEQYF
TRBV20-1	-	TRBJ2-1	14	few	TGCAGTGCCTTAAATCTATGGAGGGATAATGAGCAGTTCTTC	CSALNLWRDNEQFF
TRBV5-4	-	TRBJ2-3	13	-	TGCGCCAGCAGTGAGTCGGGCACAGATACGCAGTATTTT	CASSESGTDTQYF
TRBV11-1	-	TRBJ2-6	16	-	TGTGCCAGCAGCTTTGCGGGTTTCAACGGGGCCAACGTCCTGACTTTC	CASSFAGFNGANVLTF
TRBV24-1	-	TRBJ2-7	14	-	TGTGCCACCAGTGACCGAGGCCTAGCCTACGAGCAGTACTTC	CATSDRGLAYEQYF
TRBV5-1	-	TRBJ2-3	14	-	TGCGCCAGCAGCTTGGCAGTGGGTAGGAATACGCAGTATTTT	CASSLAVGRNTQYF
TRBV5-6	-	TRBJ2-3	13	-	TGTGCCAGCAGCTTGGGACATCCAGATACGCAGTATTTT	CASSLGHPDTQYF
TRBV19	TRBD1	TRBJ1-1	14	-	TGTGCCAGTACGTCAGGGACAGACCACACTGAAGCTTTCTTT	CASTSGTDHTEAFF
TRBV7-8	-	TRBJ2-1	13	-	TGTGCCAGCAGCTTTACGAGGGATAATGAGAAGTTCTTC	CASSFTRDNEKFF
TRBV7-3	-	TRBJ1-6	14	-	TGTGCCAGCAGCTTATTAGGGTTGAATTCACCCCTCCACTTT	CASSLLGLNSPLHF
TRBV2	TRBD1	TRBJ2-3	13	-	TGTGCCAGCGGGGAAGGGGGCACAGGTACGCAGAACTTT	CASGEGGTGTQNF
TRBV9	TRBD2	TRBJ2-3	15	-	TGTGCCAGCAGCGCCCTAGCGGGGCGGGCAGATACGCAGTATTTT	CASSALAGRADTQYF
TRBV7-8	-	TRBJ2-3	14	-	TGTGCCAGCAGCATGTCGAGCGCCGGGGAGCTGTATTTTTTT	CASSMSSAGELYFF
TRBV9	-	TRBJ2-1	14	-	TGTGCCAGCAGCTCGGGGGGGGACAGCCGCAATCAGCTCTTC	CASSSGGDSRNQLF
TRBV7-8	-	TRBJ2-3	13	once	TGTGCCAGCGGGGTCGGGGGAACTCCTGCGACGTATTTT	CASGVGGTPATYF
TRBV11-2	-	TRBJ1-2	14	-	TGTGCCAGCAGCTCGATCGGGTACGGCTATGGCTACACCTTC	CASSSIGYGYGYTF
TRBV24-1	-	TRBJ1-5	10	-	TGTGCCACCAGTGATCTGGGACAGCATTTT	CATSDLGQHF
TRBV9	-	TRBJ2-2	16	-	-	CASSSSDTQYFGELFF
TRBV10-2	-	TRBJ1-5	15	few	TGCGCCACCAGAGAGGGGGGGGCTAGCAATCAGCCCCAGCATTTT	CATREGGASNQPQHF
TRBV7-6	-	TRBJ1-6	14	-	TGTGCCAGCAGCTCGCACCGGGGACTTTCAGCCCTCCACTTT	CASSSHRGLSALHF
TRBV7-8	-	TRBJ2-3	13	-	TGTGCCAGCAGCTTAGGGGGAACACCCGATAAGTATTTT	CASSLGGTPDKYF
TRBV7-8	TRBD2	TRBJ2-3	13	-	TGTGCCAGCGGCTTAGCGGGAGGAGATACGCCGCATTTT	CASGLAGGDTPHF
TRBV9	-	TRBJ1-2	16	-	TGTGCCAGCAGCGTAGGGGGGACCGGCTACAATGAGGGCTACACCTTC	CASSVGGTGYNEGYTF
TRBV29-1	TRBD1	TRBJ2-6	17	once	TGCAGCTACATCGGGGACAGGGAAAACCCTGGGGCCAACGTCCTGACTTTC	CSYIGDRENPGANVLTF
TRBV2	-	TRBJ1-2	12	-	TGTGCCAGCAAACTCCAAAGTGGAGGCTACACCTTC	CASKLQSGGYTF
TRBV5-6	-	TRBJ2-7	15	-	TGTGCCAGCAGCTTGCGTTCGGCCCTACTCTACGAGCAGTACTTC	CASSLRSALLYEQYF
TRBV14	-	TRBJ2-3	13	-	TGTGCCAGCAGCCACGACGGCAACTACAATGAGCAGTTT	CASSHDGNYNEQF
TRBV7-9	TRBD2	TRBJ2-3	14	-	TGTGCCAGCAGCGTAGCGGGAGGAGCCGTACCGCAGTATTTT	CASSVAGGAVPQYF
TRBV15	TRBD1	TRBJ2-1	14	few	TGTGCCACCAGCAGGGTTACAGGGGGCAATGAGCAGTTCTTC	CATSRVTGGNEQFF
TRBV4-1	-	TRBJ2-7	14	-	TGCGCCAGCAGCCAGAATTGGCCAACAGGGGAGCAGTACTTC	CASSQNWPTGEQYF
TRBV9	-	TRBJ2-3	14	-	TGTGCCAGCAGCTTAGGGGGAGAGCCCAATGATAAGCATTTT	CASSLGGEPNDKHF
TRBV2	-	TRBJ2-5	11	few	TGTGCCAGAGGGGGACAAGAGACCCAGTACTTC	CARGGQETQYF
TRBV13	TRBD1	TRBJ1-1	16	-	TGTGCCAGCAGCCCGAGTCCCGGGACAGGGGGCACTGAAGCTTTCTTT	CASSPSPGTGGTEAFF
TRBV7-8	TRBD2	TRBJ2-7	16	few	TGTGCCAGCAGTTTATCGGCTAGCGGGGTGTCCTACGAGCAGTACTTC	CASSLSASGVSYEQYF
TRBV2	TRBD2	TRBJ2-1	13	-	TGTGCCTGCAGTGAACGGACTAGCGCTCAGCAGTTCTTC	CACSERTSAQQFF
TRBV11-3	-	TRBJ2-1	16	-	TGTGCCAGCAGCTTAGATCTGAAGAGAACCTACAATGAGCAGTTCTTC	CASSLDLKRTYNEQFF
TRBV19	-	TRBJ1-6	14	-	TGTGCCAGTAGCTCGGACACCTATAATTCACCCCTCCACTTT	CASSSDTYNSPLHF
TRBV24-1	TRBD2	TRBJ2-3	14	-	TGTGCCACCGGCTCTAGCGGGGGTCCGGATGCGCAGTTCTTT	CATGSSGGPDAQFF
TRBV27	-	TRBJ1-3	14	many	TGTGCCAGCAGTTTAAAGCGCTCTGGAAACACCATATATTTT	CASSLKRSGNTIYF
TRBV24-1	-	TRBJ2-3	17	-	TGTGCCACCAGTGATTTCTCGTGGGGAGCCCAGCCAGATACGCAGTATTTT	CATSDFSWGAQPDTQYF
TRBV7-9	-	TRBJ2-7	14	-	TGTGCCAGCAGCCCCGGTGAAGGCTCCTACGAGCAGTACTTC	CASSPGEGSYEQYF
TRBV15	-	TRBJ2-3	14	-	TGTGCCACCAGCAGGGACGCGGGCCAAGAGACGCAGTACTTT	CATSRDAGQETQYF